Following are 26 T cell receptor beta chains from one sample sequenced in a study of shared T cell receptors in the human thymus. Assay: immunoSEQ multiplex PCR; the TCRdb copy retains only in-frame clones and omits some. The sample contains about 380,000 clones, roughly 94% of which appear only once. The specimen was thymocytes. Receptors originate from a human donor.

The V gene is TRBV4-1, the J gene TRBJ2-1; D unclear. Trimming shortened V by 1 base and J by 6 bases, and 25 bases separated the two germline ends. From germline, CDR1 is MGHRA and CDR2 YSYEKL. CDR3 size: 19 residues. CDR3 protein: CASSQVVQRAGPVPNEQFF. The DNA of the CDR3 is TGCGCCAGCAGCCAAGTCGTGCAGAGAGCAGGCCCCGTCCCCAATGAGCAGTTCTTC.

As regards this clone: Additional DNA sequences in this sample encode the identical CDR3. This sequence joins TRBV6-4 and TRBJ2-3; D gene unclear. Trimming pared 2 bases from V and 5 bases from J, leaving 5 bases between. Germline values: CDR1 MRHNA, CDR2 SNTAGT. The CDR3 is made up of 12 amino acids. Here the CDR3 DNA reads TGTGCCAGCAGTGACCCCGGAGATACGCAGTATTTT. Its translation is CASSDPGDTQYF.

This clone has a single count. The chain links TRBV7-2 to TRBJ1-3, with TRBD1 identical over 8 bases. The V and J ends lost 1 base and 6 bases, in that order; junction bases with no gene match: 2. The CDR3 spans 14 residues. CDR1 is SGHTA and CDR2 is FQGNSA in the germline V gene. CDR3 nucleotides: TGTGCCAGCAGCTTAGAGGACAGGGTAAACACCATATATTTT. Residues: CASSLEDRVNTIYF.

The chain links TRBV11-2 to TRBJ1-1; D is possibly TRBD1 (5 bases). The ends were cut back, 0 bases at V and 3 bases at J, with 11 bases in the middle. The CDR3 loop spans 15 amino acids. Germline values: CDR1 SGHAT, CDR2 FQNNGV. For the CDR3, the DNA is TGTGCCAGCAGCTTAGAGGCGGGGCCGGACACTGAAGCTTTCTTT. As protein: CASSLEAGPDTEAFF. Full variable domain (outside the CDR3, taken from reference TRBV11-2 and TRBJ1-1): EAGVAQSPRYKIIEKRQSVAFWCNPISGHATLYWYQQILGQGPKLLIQFQNNGVVDDSQLPKDRFSAERLKGVDSTLKIQPAKLEDSAVYLCASSLEAGPDTEAFFGQGTRLTVV.

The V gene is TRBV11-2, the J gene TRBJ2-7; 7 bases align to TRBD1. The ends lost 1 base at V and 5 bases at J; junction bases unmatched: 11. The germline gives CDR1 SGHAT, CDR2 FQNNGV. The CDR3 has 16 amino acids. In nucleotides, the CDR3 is TGTGCCAGCAGCTTAGGGGGCCAGGGGGACCCAGACGAGCAGTACTTC. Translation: CASSLGGQGDPDEQYF.

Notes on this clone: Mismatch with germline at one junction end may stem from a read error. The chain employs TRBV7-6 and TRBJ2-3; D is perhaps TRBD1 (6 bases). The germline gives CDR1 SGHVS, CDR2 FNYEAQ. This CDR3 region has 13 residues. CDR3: CASSLKAYGTLLF. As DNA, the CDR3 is TGTGCCAGCAGCTTGAAGGCATACGGGACATTACTTTTT.

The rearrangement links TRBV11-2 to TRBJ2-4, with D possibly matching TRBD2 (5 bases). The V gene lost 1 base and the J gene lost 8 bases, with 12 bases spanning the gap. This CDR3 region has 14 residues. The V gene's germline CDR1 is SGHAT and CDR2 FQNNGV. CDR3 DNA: TGTGCCAGCAGCTTAGGTGATTTGCGGGACATTCAGTACTTC. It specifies CASSLGDLRDIQYF.

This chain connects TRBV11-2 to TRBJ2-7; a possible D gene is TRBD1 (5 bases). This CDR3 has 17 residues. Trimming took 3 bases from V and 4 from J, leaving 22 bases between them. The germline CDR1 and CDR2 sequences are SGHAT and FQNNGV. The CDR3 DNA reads TGTGCCAGCAGCTTTACTGGGGCGGAGACCGAGATGTACGAGCAGTACTTC. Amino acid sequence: CASSFTGAETEMYEQYF.

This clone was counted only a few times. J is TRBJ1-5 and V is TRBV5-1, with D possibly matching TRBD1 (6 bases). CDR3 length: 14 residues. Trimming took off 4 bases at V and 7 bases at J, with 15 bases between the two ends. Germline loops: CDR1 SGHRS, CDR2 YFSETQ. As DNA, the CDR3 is TGCGCCAGCAGCCTACAGGGAGCCGGGCAGCCCCAGCATTTT. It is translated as CASSLQGAGQPQHF.

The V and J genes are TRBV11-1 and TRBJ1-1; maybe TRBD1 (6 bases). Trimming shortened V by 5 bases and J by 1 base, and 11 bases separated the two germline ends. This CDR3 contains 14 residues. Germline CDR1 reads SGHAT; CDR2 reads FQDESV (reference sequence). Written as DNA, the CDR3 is TGTGCCAGCAGCCTACGGACAGCGAACACTGAAGCTTTCTTT. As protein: CASSLRTANTEAFF.

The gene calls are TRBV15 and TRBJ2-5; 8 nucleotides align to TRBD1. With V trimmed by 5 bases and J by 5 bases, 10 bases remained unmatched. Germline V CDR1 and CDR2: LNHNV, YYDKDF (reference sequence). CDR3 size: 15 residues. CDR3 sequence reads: CATSVRTGSGETQYF. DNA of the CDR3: TGTGCCACCAGCGTCCGGACAGGGAGCGGGGAGACCCAGTACTTC.

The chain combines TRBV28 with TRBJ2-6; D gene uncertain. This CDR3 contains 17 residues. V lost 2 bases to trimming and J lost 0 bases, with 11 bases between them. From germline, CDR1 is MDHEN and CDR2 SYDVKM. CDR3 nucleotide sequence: TGTGCCAGCAGTTTACCCCAGGCAGCCTCTGGGGCCAACGTCCTGACTTTC. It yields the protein CASSLPQAASGANVLTF.

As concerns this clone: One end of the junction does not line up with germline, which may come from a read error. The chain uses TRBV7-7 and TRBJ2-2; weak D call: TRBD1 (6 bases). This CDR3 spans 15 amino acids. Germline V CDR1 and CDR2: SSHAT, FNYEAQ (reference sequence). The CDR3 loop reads CASSPRQDHTGELFF. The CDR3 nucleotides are TGTGCTAGCAGCCCTAGACAGGATCACACCGGGGAGCTGTTTTTT.

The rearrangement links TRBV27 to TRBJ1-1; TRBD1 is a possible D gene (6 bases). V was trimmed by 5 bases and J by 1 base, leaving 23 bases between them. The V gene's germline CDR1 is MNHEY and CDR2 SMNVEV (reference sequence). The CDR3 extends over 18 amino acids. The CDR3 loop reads CASSIHETQGRGNTEAFF. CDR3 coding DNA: TGTGCCAGCAGTATCCACGAGACACAGGGACGGGGGAACACTGAAGCTTTCTTT.

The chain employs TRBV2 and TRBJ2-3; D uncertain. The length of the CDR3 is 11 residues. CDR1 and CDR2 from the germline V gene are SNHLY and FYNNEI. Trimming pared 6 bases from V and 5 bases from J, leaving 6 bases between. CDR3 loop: CASRHRDTQYF. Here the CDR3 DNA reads TGTGCCAGCAGACACAGAGATACGCAGTATTTT.

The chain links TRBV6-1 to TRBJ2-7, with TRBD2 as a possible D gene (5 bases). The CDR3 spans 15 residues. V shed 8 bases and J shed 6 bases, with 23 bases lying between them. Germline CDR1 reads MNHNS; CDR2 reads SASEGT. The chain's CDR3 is CASRDIGLEASEQYF. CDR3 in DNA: TGTGCCAGCCGAGATATTGGACTGGAAGCGAGCGAGCAGTACTTC.

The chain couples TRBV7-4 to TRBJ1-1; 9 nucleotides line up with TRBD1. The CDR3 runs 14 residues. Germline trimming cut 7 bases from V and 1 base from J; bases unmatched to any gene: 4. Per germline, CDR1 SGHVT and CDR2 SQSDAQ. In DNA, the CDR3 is TGTGCCAGCATCCTGGGACAGGGGAACACTGAAGCTTTCTTT. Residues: CASILGQGNTEAFF.

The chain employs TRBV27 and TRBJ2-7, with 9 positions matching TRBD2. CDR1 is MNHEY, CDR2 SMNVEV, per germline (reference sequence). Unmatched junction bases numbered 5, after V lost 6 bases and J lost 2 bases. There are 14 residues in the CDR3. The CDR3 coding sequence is TGTGCCAGCAGCCAGACTAGCGGCCCCTACGAGCAGTACTTC. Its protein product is CASSQTSGPYEQYF.

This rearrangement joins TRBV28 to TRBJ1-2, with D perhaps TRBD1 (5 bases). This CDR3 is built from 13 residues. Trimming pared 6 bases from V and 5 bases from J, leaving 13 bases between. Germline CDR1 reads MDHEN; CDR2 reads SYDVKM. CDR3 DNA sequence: TGTGCCAGCAGACTACGGGGCTCTTATGGCTACACCTTC. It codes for CASRLRGSYGYTF.

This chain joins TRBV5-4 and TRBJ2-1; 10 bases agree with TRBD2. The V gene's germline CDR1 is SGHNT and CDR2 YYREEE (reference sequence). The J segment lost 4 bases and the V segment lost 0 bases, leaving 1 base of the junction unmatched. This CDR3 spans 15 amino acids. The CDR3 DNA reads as TGTGCCAGCAGCTTGGAGCGGGAGGGATACAATGAGCAGTTCTTC. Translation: CASSLEREGYNEQFF.

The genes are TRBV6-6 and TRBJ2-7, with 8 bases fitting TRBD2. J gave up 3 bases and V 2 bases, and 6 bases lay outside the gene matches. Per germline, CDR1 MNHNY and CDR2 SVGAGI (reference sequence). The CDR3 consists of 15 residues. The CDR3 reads CASSYRPGGIYEQYF. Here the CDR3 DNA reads TGTGCCAGCAGTTACCGGCCGGGAGGGATCTACGAGCAGTACTTC.

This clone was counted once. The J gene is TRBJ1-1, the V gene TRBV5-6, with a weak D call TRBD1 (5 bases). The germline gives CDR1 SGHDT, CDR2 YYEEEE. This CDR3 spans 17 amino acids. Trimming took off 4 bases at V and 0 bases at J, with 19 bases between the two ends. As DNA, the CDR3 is TGTGCCAGCAGCGCCCAAGGGAGGGGACGATTGAACACTGAAGCTTTCTTT. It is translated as CASSAQGRGRLNTEAFF.

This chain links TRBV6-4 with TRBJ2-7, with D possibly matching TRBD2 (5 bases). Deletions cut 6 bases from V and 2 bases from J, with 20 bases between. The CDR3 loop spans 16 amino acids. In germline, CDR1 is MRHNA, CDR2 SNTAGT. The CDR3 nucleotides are TGTGCCAGCAGCCCATCCCCTTGGGAGTCGACCTACGAGCAGTACTTC. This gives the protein CASSPSPWESTYEQYF.

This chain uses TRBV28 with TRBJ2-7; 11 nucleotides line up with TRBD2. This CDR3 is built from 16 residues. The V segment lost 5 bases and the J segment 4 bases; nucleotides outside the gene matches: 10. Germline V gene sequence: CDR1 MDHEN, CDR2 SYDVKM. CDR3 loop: CASSPPPTSGKYEQYF. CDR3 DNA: TGTGCCAGCAGTCCCCCCCCGACTAGCGGGAAATACGAGCAGTACTTC.

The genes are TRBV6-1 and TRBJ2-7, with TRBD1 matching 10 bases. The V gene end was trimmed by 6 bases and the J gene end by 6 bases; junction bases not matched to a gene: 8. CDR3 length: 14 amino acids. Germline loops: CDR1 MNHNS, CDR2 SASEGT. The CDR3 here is CASRGTGERVEQYF. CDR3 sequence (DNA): TGTGCCAGCAGGGGGACAGGGGAAAGAGTCGAGCAGTACTTC.

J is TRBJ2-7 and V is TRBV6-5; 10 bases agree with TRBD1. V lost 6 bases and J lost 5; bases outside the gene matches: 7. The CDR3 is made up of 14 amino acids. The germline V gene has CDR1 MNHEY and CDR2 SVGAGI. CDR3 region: CASRQGQGRDEQYF. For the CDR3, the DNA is TGTGCCAGCAGGCAGGGACAGGGGAGGGACGAGCAGTACTTC.